Below are 19 T cell receptor beta chains sequenced from a single sample in a study of Ad26.COV2.S vaccination and SARS-CoV-2 variants. Described treatment: over 15 received Ad26.COV2.S at low or high dose, single or two shots; about five received placebo; per-sample allocation not given. Sampling was done on day 63 after the first vaccine or placebo injection. Clones were read by immunoSEQ multiplex PCR, and TCRdb kept only the in-frame ones, dropping some. The sample yields about 350,000 clones, 75% to 90% seen once. This specimen consisted of peripheral blood, obtained in a trial of Ad26.COV2.S vaccine versus placebo. Every receptor here comes from a person aged 18 to 65 who received the Ad26.COV2.S COVID-19 vaccine or a placebo.

The CDR3 nucleotides are TGTGCCAGCAGTTTAAGCGGAGCTAACTATGGCTACACCTTC. Translating gives CASSLSGANYGYTF. J is TRBJ1-2 and V is TRBV28; D gene ambiguous. Between the trimmed V and J ends, which lost 2 bases and 0 bases, there was a span of 7 bases. The CDR3 extends over 14 amino acids. CDR1 MDHEN and CDR2 SYDVKM come from the germline V gene.

This chain joins TRBV29-1 and TRBJ1-2; no definite D call. This CDR3 contains 11 residues. Trimming removed 5 bases at V and 7 bases at J, with 11 bases between. Germline lookup yields CDR1 SQVTM and CDR2 ANQGSEA. Here the CDR3 DNA reads TGCAGCGTTCGGGTATCAGCTGGCTACACCTTC. Its translation is CSVRVSAGYTF.

V and J are TRBV29-1 and TRBJ2-5, with a weak D call TRBD2 (6 bases). The CDR3 runs to 12 residues. Germline assignment: CDR1 SQVTM and CDR2 ANQGSEA. Trimming shortened V by 6 bases and J by 5 bases, and 13 bases separated the two germline ends. CDR3 DNA sequence: TGCAGCGTCTCGCAGGCGGGGGAGACCCAGTACTTC. Its translation is CSVSQAGETQYF.

This clone was seen a single time. The rearrangement uses TRBV14 and TRBJ1-1; perhaps TRBD1 as D (5 bases). Trimming cost V 4 bases and J 1 base, with 10 bases left between them. The germline CDR1 and CDR2 sequences are SGHDN and FVKESK. The CDR3 runs 14 residues. The CDR3 reads CASSLRQTNTEAFF. As DNA, the CDR3 is TGTGCCAGCAGCCTAAGACAGACGAACACTGAAGCTTTCTTT.

J is TRBJ2-7 and V is TRBV6-5; a weak D match, TRBD2 (5 bases). The V end lost 6 bases, the J end lost 3 bases, and 18 bases lay between the germline ends. CDR3 length: 15 residues. Germline V gene sequence: CDR1 MNHEY, CDR2 SVGAGI. The CDR3 protein is CASRGQEVGLYEQYF. In nucleotides, the CDR3 is TGTGCCAGCAGGGGTCAGGAGGTCGGGCTCTACGAGCAGTACTTC.

This chain links TRBV7-9 with TRBJ2-2; 7 bases fit TRBD2. In germline, CDR1 is SEHNR, CDR2 FQNEAQ (reference sequence). This CDR3 comprises 17 residues. V lost 4 bases, J lost 3 bases, and 11 bases stayed unmatched. The CDR3 here is CASSSTSGGRDTGELFF. The CDR3 DNA reads as TGTGCCAGCAGCTCGACTTCGGGGGGTCGGGACACCGGGGAGCTGTTTTTT.

The chain has TRBV20-1 and TRBJ2-5, with unresolved D. CDR3 length equals 12 residues. Germline V lookup: CDR1 DFQATT, CDR2 SNEGSKA (reference sequence). Trimming removed 3 bases at V and 2 bases at J, with 7 bases between. CDR3 DNA: TGCAGTGCTAGTAAGCTTCAAGAGACCCAGTACTTC. Protein sequence: CSASKLQETQYF.

This rearrangement joins TRBV7-9 to TRBJ2-2; TRBD1 is a possible D gene (5 bases). CDR1 is SEHNR, CDR2 FQNEAQ, per germline (reference sequence). The CDR3 sequence is 15 residues long. V gave up 5 bases and J gave up 7 bases, with 17 bases separating them. The CDR3 bases are TGTGCCAGCAGCAACAAACCTCAGGGTAACGGGGAGCTGTTTTTT. It translates to CASSNKPQGNGELFF.

The chain employs TRBV30 and TRBJ2-2, with D perhaps TRBD1 or TRBD2 (5 bases each). CDR3 length: 13 amino acids. In germline, CDR1 is GTSNPN, CDR2 SVGIG (reference sequence). V lost 2 bases to trimming and J lost 6 bases, with 10 bases between them. The CDR3, as DNA: TGTGCCTGGAGTCGTAGGGGAGCCGGGGAGCTGTTTTTT. This sequence encodes CAWSRRGAGELFF.

V and J are TRBV7-2 and TRBJ2-4; perhaps TRBD2 as D (5 bases). Per the germline V gene, CDR1 is SGHTA and CDR2 is FQGNSA. V lost 6 bases to trimming and J lost 3 bases, with 15 bases between them. This CDR3 spans 15 amino acids. The CDR3 is CASSPSADIKNIQYF. The CDR3 DNA reads as TGTGCCAGCAGTCCTTCAGCGGATATCAAAAACATTCAGTACTTC.

This sequence joins TRBV24-1 and TRBJ2-1; D unclear. Per germline, CDR1 KGHDR and CDR2 SFDVKD. V lost 1 base, J lost 6 bases, and 6 bases lay in between. CDR3 length equals 13 residues. Here the CDR3 DNA reads TGTGCCACCAGTGATTTCAAAGTCAATGAGCAGTTCTTC. Residues: CATSDFKVNEQFF.

This clone was seen a single time. The chain uses TRBV11-2 and TRBJ2-1; TRBD1 matches at 9 bases. The CDR3 has 15 amino acids. The V gene's germline CDR1 is SGHAT and CDR2 FQNNGV. The V segment lost 3 bases and the J segment 6 bases; nucleotides outside the gene matches: 6. DNA for the CDR3: TGTGCCAGCAGCTTCCGGGACAGGGAGAGCAATGAGCAGTTCTTC. It specifies CASSFRDRESNEQFF.

This chain connects TRBV11-2 to TRBJ2-5; D not certain. Per germline, CDR1 SGHAT and CDR2 FQNNGV. This CDR3 comprises 17 residues. The V gene lost 2 bases and the J gene lost 2 bases, with 18 bases spanning the gap. The CDR3 DNA follows: TGTGCCAGCAGCTTATTGTGGGATCAAAGACGGCAAGAGACCCAGTACTTC. Translation: CASSLLWDQRRQETQYF.

The rearrangement links TRBV19 to TRBJ1-1; 7 bases are shared with TRBD1. The length of the CDR3 is 15 residues. Per germline, CDR1 LNHDA and CDR2 SQIVND (reference sequence). V dropped 5 bases and J dropped 5; count of bases not matched to a gene: 11. CDR3 nucleotides: TGTGCCAGTAGTGAATTATATAGGGGGCGGACTGAAGCTTTCTTT. Its translation is CASSELYRGRTEAFF.

V usage is TRBV5-1 and J usage is TRBJ1-4; 8 bases are a match to TRBD1. J was trimmed by 7 bases and V by 0 bases; bases with no gene match: 8. Germline CDR1 and CDR2: SGHRS and YFSETQ. This CDR3 comprises 16 residues. This chain's CDR3 is CASSLGTGPGGEKLFF. CDR3 sequence (DNA): TGCGCCAGCAGCTTGGGGACAGGGCCGGGTGGTGAAAAACTGTTTTTT.

V is TRBV27 and J is TRBJ2-1; D is tentatively TRBD1 or TRBD2 (5 bases each). This CDR3 is built from 15 residues. Per the germline V gene, CDR1 is MNHEY and CDR2 is SMNVEV (reference sequence). V was cut by 4 bases and J by 2 bases, with 12 bases left in between. This chain's CDR3 is CASSSGTLPYNEQFF. In DNA form, the CDR3 reads TGTGCCAGCAGTTCCGGGACCCTTCCCTACAATGAGCAGTTCTTC.

This chain uses TRBV7-9 with TRBJ1-3, with D maybe TRBD1 (5 bases). This CDR3 is built from 14 residues. Per germline, CDR1 SEHNR and CDR2 FQNEAQ (reference sequence). With 2 bases removed from V and 3 bases from J, the gap between germline ends came to 8 bases. The CDR3 is CASSLLGDGNTIYF. Written as DNA, the CDR3 is TGTGCCAGCAGCTTATTAGGGGATGGAAACACCATATATTTT.

V usage is TRBV30 and J usage is TRBJ2-3; D call uncertain. Germline CDR1 and CDR2: GTSNPN and SVGIG (reference sequence). V was shortened by 0 bases and J by 6 bases, with 10 bases between the two germline ends. The CDR3 loop spans 13 amino acids. The CDR3: CAWSVRTADTQYF. The CDR3 coding sequence is TGTGCCTGGAGTGTACGAACAGCTGATACGCAGTATTTT.

This chain connects TRBV7-8 to TRBJ2-5; D uncertain. Deletions cut 5 bases from V and 0 bases from J, with 13 bases between. Per the germline V gene, CDR1 is SGHVS and CDR2 is FQNEAQ. The CDR3 extends over 15 amino acids. This CDR3 is CASSVPSWYQETQYF. DNA of the CDR3: TGTGCCAGCAGCGTACCCAGTTGGTACCAAGAGACCCAGTACTTC.